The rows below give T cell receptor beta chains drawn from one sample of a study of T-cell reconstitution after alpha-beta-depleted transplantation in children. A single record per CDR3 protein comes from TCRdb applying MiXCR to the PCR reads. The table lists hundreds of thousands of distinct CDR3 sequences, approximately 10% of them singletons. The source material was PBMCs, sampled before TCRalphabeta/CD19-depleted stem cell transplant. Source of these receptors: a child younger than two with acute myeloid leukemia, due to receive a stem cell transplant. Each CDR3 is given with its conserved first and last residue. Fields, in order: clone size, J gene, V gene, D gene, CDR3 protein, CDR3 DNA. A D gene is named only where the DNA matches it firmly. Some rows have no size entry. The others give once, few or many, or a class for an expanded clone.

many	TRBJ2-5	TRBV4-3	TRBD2	CASSQVGLAGDQETQYF	TGCGCCAGCAGCCAAGTCGGGCTAGCGGGAGACCAAGAGACCCAGTACTTC
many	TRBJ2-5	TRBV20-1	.	CSAMDIRNQETQYF	TGCAGTGCTATGGACATACGAAACCAAGAGACCCAGTACTTC
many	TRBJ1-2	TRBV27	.	CASSFRAGDGYTF	TGTGCCAGCAGTTTCAGGGCAGGGGATGGCTACACCTTC
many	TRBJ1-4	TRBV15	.	CATSRTSGANEKLFF	TGTGCCACCAGCAGAACGTCGGGGGCTAATGAAAAACTGTTTTTT
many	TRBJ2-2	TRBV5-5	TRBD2	CAGGREAVTGELFF	TGTGCCGGAGGGCGGGAGGCGGTCACCGGGGAGCTGTTTTTT
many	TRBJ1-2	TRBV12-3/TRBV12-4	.	CASSDHRRARAF	TGTGCCAGCAGCGACCACAGGAGGGCTAGGGCCTTC
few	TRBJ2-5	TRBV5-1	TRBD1	CASRAGTAGSSQETQYF	TGCGCCAGCAGAGCCGGGACAGCTGGGTCCAGCCAAGAGACCCAGTACTTC
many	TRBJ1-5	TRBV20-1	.	CSARAGSNSNQPQHF	TGCAGTGCTAGAGCGGGCAGTAATAGCAATCAGCCCCAGCATTTT
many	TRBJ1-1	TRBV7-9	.	CASSYDVMNTEAFF	TGTGCCAGCAGCTATGACGTCATGAACACTGAAGCTTTCTTT
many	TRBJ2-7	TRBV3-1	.	CASSQEKDYEQYF	TGTGCCAGCAGCCAAGAAAAGGACTACGAGCAGTACTTC
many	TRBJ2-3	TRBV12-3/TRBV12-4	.	CASSSGSSTDTQYF	TGTGCCAGCAGTTCGGGGTCCTCCACAGATACGCAGTATTTT
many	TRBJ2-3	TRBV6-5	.	CASSYASAQYF	TGTGCCAGCAGTTACGCTTCGGCGCAGTATTTT
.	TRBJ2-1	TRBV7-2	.	CASSFLPDYNEQFF	TGTGCCAGCAGCTTTTTGCCCGACTACAATGAGCAGTTCTTC
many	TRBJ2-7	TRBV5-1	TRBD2	CASSLDSSGSLVEQYF	TGCGCCAGCAGCTTGGATTCTAGCGGGAGTTTGGTCGAGCAGTACTTC
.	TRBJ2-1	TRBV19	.	CASSFGLGLDEQFF	TGTGCCAGTAGTTTCGGACTGGGCTTAGATGAGCAGTTCTTC
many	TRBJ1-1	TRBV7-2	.	CASSFPNQGMTEAFF	TGTGCCAGCAGCTTCCCGAACCAGGGAATGACTGAAGCTTTCTTT
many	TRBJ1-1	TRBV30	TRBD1	CAWDTGAAEAFF	TGTGCCTGGGATACAGGGGCGGCTGAAGCTTTCTTT
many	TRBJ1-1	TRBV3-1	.	CASGDPDWNTEAFF	TGTGCCAGCGGCGATCCGGATTGGAACACTGAAGCTTTCTTT
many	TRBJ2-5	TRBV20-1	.	CSARGAQETQYF	TGCAGTGCTAGGGGGGCCCAAGAGACCCAGTACTTC
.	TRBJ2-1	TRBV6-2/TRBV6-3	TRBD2	CASSRLAGGPEQFF	TGTGCCAGCAGTCGACTAGCGGGAGGGCCTGAGCAGTTCTTC
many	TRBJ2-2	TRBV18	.	CASSRKRTVNTGELFF	TGTGCCAGCTCACGTAAGAGGACGGTGAACACCGGGGAGCTGTTTTTT
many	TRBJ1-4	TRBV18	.	CASSPPGEKLFF	TGTGCCAGCTCACCACCCGGAGAAAAACTGTTTTTT
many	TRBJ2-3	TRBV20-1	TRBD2	CSALSGSSTDTQYF	TGCAGTGCTTTAAGCGGGAGTAGCACAGATACGCAGTATTTT
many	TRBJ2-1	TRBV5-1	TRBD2	CASSPGLAGVFEQFF	TGCGCCAGCAGCCCGGGACTAGCGGGAGTTTTCGAGCAGTTCTTC
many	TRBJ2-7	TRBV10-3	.	CAISGRDGSSYEQYF	TGTGCCATCAGTGGCCGGGACGGCAGCTCCTACGAGCAGTACTTC
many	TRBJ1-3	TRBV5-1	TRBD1	CASSLKIGTAGNTIYF	TGCGCCAGCAGCTTGAAGATAGGGACAGCTGGAAACACCATATATTTT
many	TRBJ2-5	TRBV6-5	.	CASSYSSGVGETQYF	TGTGCCAGCAGTTACTCGTCTGGGGTAGGGGAGACCCAGTACTTC
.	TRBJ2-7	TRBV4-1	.	CASSQGSGPSYEQYF	TGCGCCAGCAGCCAAGGTTCGGGACCCTCATACGAGCAGTACTTC
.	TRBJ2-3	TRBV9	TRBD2	CASRAGESTDTQYF	TGTGCCAGCAGGGCGGGAGAGAGCACAGATACGCAGTATTTT
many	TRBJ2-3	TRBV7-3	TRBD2	CASSLVGLGFTDTQYF	TGTGCCAGCAGCTTAGTTGGACTAGGCTTCACAGATACGCAGTATTTT
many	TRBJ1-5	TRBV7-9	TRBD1	CASSSTGYQPQHF	TGTGCCAGCAGTTCGACAGGGTATCAGCCCCAGCATTTT
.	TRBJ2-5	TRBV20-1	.	CSGRIEETQYF	TGCAGTGGTAGAATTGAGGAGACCCAGTACTTC
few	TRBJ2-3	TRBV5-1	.	CASSLDPGRPPNTDTQYF	TGCGCCAGCAGCTTGGATCCCGGTCGGCCCCCCAACACAGATACGCAGTATTTT
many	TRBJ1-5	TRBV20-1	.	CSARDLRGGNQPQHF	TGCAGTGCTAGAGATCTCCGGGGAGGCAATCAGCCCCAGCATTTT
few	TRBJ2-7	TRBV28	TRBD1	CASSFSGTGNYEQYF	TGTGCCAGCAGTTTCTCCGGGACAGGGAACTACGAGCAGTACTTC
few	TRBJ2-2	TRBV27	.	CASSLDRRGTGELFF	TGTGCCAGCAGTTTGGACAGGAGGGGCACCGGGGAGCTGTTTTTT
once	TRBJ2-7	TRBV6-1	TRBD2	CASCLVAGVYEQYF	TGTGCCAGCTGTTTGGTAGCGGGAGTCTACGAGCAGTACTTC
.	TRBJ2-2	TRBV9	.	CASSQGGGMAGELFF	TGTGCCAGCAGCCAGGGGGGGGGCATGGCCGGGGAGCTGTTTTTT
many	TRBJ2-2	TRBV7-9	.	CASSLFESAGIAGELFF	TGTGCCAGCAGCTTATTCGAGAGCGCGGGAATAGCCGGGGAGCTGTTTTTT
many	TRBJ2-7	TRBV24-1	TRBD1	CATSDVTGTGDEQYF	TGTGCCACCAGTGATGTCACCGGGACAGGGGACGAGCAGTACTTC
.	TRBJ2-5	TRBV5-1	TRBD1	CASSLGTGAQDTQYF	TGCGCCAGCAGCCTCGGGACAGGAGCACAAGACACCCAGTACTTC
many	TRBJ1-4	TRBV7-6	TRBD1	CASSVGTGATNEKLFF	TGTGCCAGCAGCGTTGGGACAGGGGCAACTAATGAAAAACTGTTTTTT
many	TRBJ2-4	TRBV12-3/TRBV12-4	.	CASSLEGSNIQYF	TGTGCCAGCAGCCTAGAAGGCAGCAACATTCAGTACTTC
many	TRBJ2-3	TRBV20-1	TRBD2	CSATGLAGGRTDTQYF	TGCAGTGCTACGGGACTAGCGGGGGGTCGCACAGATACGCAGTATTTT
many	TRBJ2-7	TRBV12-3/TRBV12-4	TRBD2	CASSPGLAVISYEQYF	TGTGCCAGCAGTCCTGGACTAGCGGTTATCTCCTACGAGCAGTACTTC
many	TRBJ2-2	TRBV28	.	CASSSTGLTGELFF	TGTGCCAGCAGTTCTACAGGGCTAACCGGGGAGCTGTTTTTT
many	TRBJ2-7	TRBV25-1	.	CASRSSYEQYF	TGTGCCAGCAGGAGCTCCTACGAGCAGTACTTC
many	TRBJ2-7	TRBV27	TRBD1	CASIDRVGEQYF	TGTGCCAGCATCGACAGGGTGGGCGAGCAGTACTTC
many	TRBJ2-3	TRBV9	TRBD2	CASSAGGPGTDTQYF	TGTGCCAGCAGCGCGGGAGGGCCCGGCACAGATACGCAGTATTTT
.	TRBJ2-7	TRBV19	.	CASRSRDLLEQYF	TGTGCCAGTAGGTCCCGGGACCTTCTCGAGCAGTACTTC
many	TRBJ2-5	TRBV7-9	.	CASSTHRVQETQYF	TGTGCCAGCAGCACCCACAGGGTACAAGAGACCCAGTACTTC
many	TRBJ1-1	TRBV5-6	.	CASSLDGTEAFF	TGTGCCAGCAGCTTGGACGGGACTGAAGCTTTCTTT
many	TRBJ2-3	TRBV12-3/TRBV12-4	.	CASTNLDTQYF	TGTGCCAGCACCAATCTGGATACGCAGTATTTT
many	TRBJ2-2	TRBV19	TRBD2	CASSVLAANTGELFF	TGTGCCAGTAGTGTTCTAGCGGCGAACACCGGGGAGCTGTTTTTT
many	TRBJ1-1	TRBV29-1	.	CSVETGGNTEAFF	TGCAGCGTTGAGACGGGGGGGAACACTGAAGCTTTCTTT
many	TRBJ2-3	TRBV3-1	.	CASSQAGATDTQYF	TGTGCCAGCAGCCAAGCGGGGGCCACAGATACGCAGTATTTT
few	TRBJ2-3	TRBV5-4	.	CASSLPGSTDTQYF	TGTGCCAGCAGCTTGCCGGGGAGCACAGATACGCAGTATTTT
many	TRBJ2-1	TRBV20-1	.	CSARDRGSEAGVRFF	TGCAGTGCTAGAGATCGAGGTAGCGAAGCGGGCGTTCGGTTCTTC
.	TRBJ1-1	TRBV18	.	CASSYSENTEAFF	TGTGCCAGCTCGTATTCGGAGAACACTGAAGCTTTCTTT
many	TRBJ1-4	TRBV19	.	CASSMTAAGEKLFF	TGTGCCAGTAGTATGACTGCCGCGGGTGAAAAACTGTTTTTT